A selection of T cell receptor beta chains follows, all from one sample in a study of cytomegalovirus exposure and HLA in healthy donors. Using immunoSEQ multiplex PCR, the repertoire was profiled, and TCRdb retains in-frame clones only, with some absent. The table lists some 39,000 clones. The sequenced material came from PBMCs. These TCRs come from a young man in good health and CMV-seronegative. Both conserved end residues are part of each CDR3. The D gene is left open where the match is weak.

J gene,V gene,D gene,CDR3 protein,CDR3 DNA
TRBJ1-3,TRBV7-2,NA,CASSLDRAWRGNTIYF,TGTGCCAGCAGCTTAGACAGGGCTTGGAGAGGAAACACCATATATTTT
TRBJ2-3,TRBV4-3,NA,CASSQLLEDTQYF,TGCGCCAGCAGCCAGCTACTAGAGGATACGCAGTATTTT
TRBJ2-2,TRBV6-6,NA,CASSYFSGENTGELFF,TGTGCCAGCAGTTATTTTAGCGGAGAGAACACCGGGGAGCTGTTTTTT
TRBJ1-2,TRBV6-5,NA,CASSIGQYSNYGYTF,TGTGCCAGCAGTATCGGACAGTATTCTAACTATGGCTACACCTTC
TRBJ2-1,TRBV6-5,TRBD2,CASSPSGVDNEQFF,TGTGCCAGCAGTCCCAGCGGGGTTGACAATGAGCAGTTCTTC
TRBJ1-1,TRBV5-1,TRBD1,CASTPDRADTEAFF,TGCGCCAGCACCCCCGACAGGGCGGACACTGAAGCTTTCTTT
TRBJ2-7,TRBV11-2,NA,CASSPAYEQYF,TGTGCCAGCAGCCCTGCCTACGAGCAGTACTTC
TRBJ2-7,TRBV30,NA,CAWSGLTGTAYEQYF,TGTGCCTGGAGTGGATTAACAGGGACGGCCTACGAGCAGTACTTC
TRBJ2-7,TRBV6-5,TRBD1,CASSSYAGTGGYEQYF,TGTGCCAGCAGTTCCTATGCCGGGACAGGGGGTTACGAGCAGTACTTC
TRBJ1-1,TRBV19,NA,CASSIETAFEAFF,TGTGCCAGTAGTATAGAGACAGCCTTTGAAGCTTTCTTT
TRBJ2-5,TRBV7-8,NA,CASSLGAGITSVQETQYF,TGTGCCAGCAGCTTAGGGGCAGGTATAACCTCGGTCCAAGAGACCCAGTACTTC
TRBJ2-2,TRBV9,NA,CASSRVLADSNTGELFF,TGTGCCAGCAGCCGGGTATTAGCGGACTCGAACACCGGGGAGCTGTTTTTT
TRBJ1-1,TRBV15,TRBD1,CATSRGDSRTEAFF,TGTGCCACCAGCAGAGGGGACAGCCGGACTGAAGCTTTCTTT
TRBJ1-2,TRBV6-5,NA,CASSYSGGYGYTF,TGTGCCAGCAGTTACTCAGGGGGCTATGGCTACACCTTC
TRBJ2-7,TRBV25-1,NA,CASSELGGKGEQYF,TGTGCCAGCAGTGAACTGGGCGGGAAGGGCGAGCAGTACTTC
TRBJ1-1,TRBV5-1,NA,CASSLVGGVYTEAFF,TGCGCCAGCAGCCTGGTAGGGGGGGTGTACACTGAAGCTTTCTTT
TRBJ2-7,TRBV27,NA,CASSRNSYEQYF,TGTGCCAGCAGCCGTAACAGTTACGAGCAGTACTTC
TRBJ1-5,TRBV5-8,TRBD1,CASSIPGTDSNQPQHF,TGTGCCAGCAGCATCCCCGGGACAGACAGCAATCAGCCCCAGCATTTT
TRBJ2-7,TRBV4-1,TRBD2,CASRLNLAGGSYEQYF,TGCGCCAGCAGGCTGAACCTAGCGGGAGGATCCTACGAGCAGTACTTC
TRBJ1-2,TRBV9,NA,CASSSRQDYTF,TGTGCCAGCAGCTCTAGACAGGACTACACCTTC
TRBJ1-2,TRBV10-3,NA,CAIEGDRSGGRGYTF,TGTGCCATCGAGGGCGATAGATCGGGAGGGAGAGGCTACACCTTC
TRBJ1-5,TRBV19,NA,CASSPNERKTNQPQHF,TGTGCCAGTAGTCCCAACGAGCGGAAAACCAATCAGCCCCAGCATTTT
TRBJ2-7,TRBV5-5,TRBD2,CASSWGLAGAVRYEQYF,TGTGCCAGCAGCTGGGGACTAGCGGGAGCGGTTAGATACGAGCAGTACTTC
TRBJ2-1,TRBV15,NA,CATSRDREGRNEQFF,TGTGCCACCAGCAGAGATCGAGAGGGCCGAAATGAGCAGTTCTTC
TRBJ2-5,TRBV18,NA,CASSPGEETQYF,TGTGCCAGCTCACCGGGAGAAGAGACCCAGTACTTC
TRBJ2-7,TRBV15,NA,CATSYRDCCSYEQYF,TGTGCCACCAGTTACCGGGACTGCTGCTCCTACGAGCAGTACTTC
TRBJ1-2,TRBV5-1,TRBD1,CASSPDRDYGYTF,TGCGCCAGCAGCCCCGACAGGGACTATGGCTACACCTTC
TRBJ2-7,TRBV27,TRBD1,CASSLPGQGARGEQYF,TGTGCCAGCAGTTTACCGGGACAGGGGGCGCGGGGCGAGCAGTACTTC
TRBJ1-1,TRBV27,NA,CASSSYGGGNTEAFF,TGTGCCAGCAGTTCTTACGGGGGGGGGAACACTGAAGCTTTCTTT
TRBJ1-1,TRBV23-1,NA,CASSQSRAPGGHTEAFF,TGCGCCAGCAGTCAATCGCGGGCCCCGGGGGGTCACACTGAAGCTTTCTTT
TRBJ2-2,TRBV19,NA,CASSILTGELFF,TGTGCCAGTAGTATCTTGACCGGGGAGCTGTTTTTT
TRBJ1-5,TRBV9,TRBD1,CASSVGGTGDNQPQHF,TGTGCCAGCAGCGTAGGGGGGACAGGGGACAATCAGCCCCAGCATTTT
TRBJ2-1,TRBV2,TRBD1,CATSGTGFYNEQFF,TGTGCCACCTCCGGGACAGGATTCTACAATGAGCAGTTCTTC
TRBJ2-1,TRBV7-2,NA,CASSLAQPDNEQFF,TGTGCCAGCAGCTTAGCGCAACCAGACAATGAGCAGTTCTTC
TRBJ1-3,TRBV6-5,NA,CASSLQGNGNTIYF,TGTGCCAGCAGTCTTCAGGGAAATGGAAACACCATATATTTT
TRBJ2-1,TRBV6-4,TRBD1,CASSDSPGGPDNEQFF,TGTGCCAGCAGTGACTCGCCAGGGGGCCCCGACAATGAGCAGTTCTTC
TRBJ2-1,TRBV5-1,TRBD2,CASSLGGTSGHNEQFF,TGCGCCAGCAGCTTGGGGGGGACTAGTGGCCACAATGAGCAGTTCTTC
TRBJ2-5,TRBV5-8,TRBD2,CASSFYGLAGAKETQYF,TGTGCCAGCAGCTTTTACGGACTAGCGGGAGCAAAAGAGACCCAGTACTTC
TRBJ2-3,TRBV7-2,NA,CASSVGEGSIWDTQYF,TGTGCCAGCAGTGTAGGCGAGGGTTCCATCTGGGATACGCAGTATTTT
TRBJ2-5,TRBV5-4,NA,CASSGDIQETQYF,TGTGCCAGCAGCGGGGACATCCAAGAGACCCAGTACTTC
TRBJ1-6,TRBV9,NA,CASSVRAETGRPLHF,TGTGCCAGCAGCGTAAGGGCAGAGACAGGTAGGCCCCTCCACTTT
TRBJ2-7,TRBV2,TRBD1,CASSDGTAYYEQYF,TGTGCCAGCAGTGATGGGACAGCCTACTACGAGCAGTACTTC
TRBJ2-1,TRBV6-4,TRBD2,CASSDTSGRYNEQFF,TGTGCCAGCAGTGACACTAGCGGGAGGTACAATGAGCAGTTCTTC
TRBJ2-7,TRBV7-9,TRBD2,CASSGTGGRSYEQYF,TGTGCCAGCAGCGGAACGGGCGGGAGGTCCTACGAGCAGTACTTC
TRBJ2-5,TRBV7-2,TRBD2,CASRLAGGETQYF,TGTGCCAGCAGACTAGCGGGGGGAGAGACCCAGTACTTC
TRBJ1-2,TRBV7-8,NA,CASSLTGDQSYTF,TGTGCCAGCAGCTTAACAGGCGACCAGTCTTATACCTTC
TRBJ1-2,TRBV4-2,NA,CASSQETANYGYTF,TGTGCCAGCAGCCAAGAGACAGCTAACTATGGCTACACCTTC
TRBJ1-2,TRBV18,NA,CASSEKGVYGYTF,TGTGCCAGCTCCGAGAAGGGGGTCTATGGCTACACCTTC
TRBJ2-3,TRBV9,NA,CASSGAGVSTDTQYF,TGTGCCAGCAGCGGGGCAGGGGTGAGCACAGATACGCAGTATTTT
TRBJ2-5,TRBV4-1,TRBD2,CASSQEGLAGGETQYF,TGCGCCAGCAGCCAAGAAGGACTAGCGGGAGGAGAGACCCAGTACTTC
TRBJ2-2,TRBV13,NA,CASSLAANTGELFF,TGTGCCAGCAGCTTGGCCGCGAACACCGGGGAGCTGTTTTTT
TRBJ2-3,TRBV10-1,NA,CASSTSTDTQYF,TGCGCCAGCAGTACTAGCACAGATACGCAGTATTTT
TRBJ2-1,TRBV6-1,TRBD1,CASSDRTGDYNEQFF,TGTGCCAGCAGTGATAGGACAGGGGATTACAATGAGCAGTTCTTC
TRBJ1-4,TRBV7-8,NA,CASSLVRVPEKLFF,TGTGCCAGCAGCTTAGTTCGGGTTCCGGAAAAACTGTTTTTT
TRBJ2-2,TRBV2,NA,CASSEPLNTGELFF,TGTGCCAGCAGTGAGCCACTGAACACCGGGGAGCTGTTTTTT
TRBJ2-1,TRBV6-5,TRBD2,CASRIAGGPYNEQFF,TGTGCCAGCAGGATAGCGGGAGGCCCCTACAATGAGCAGTTCTTC
TRBJ2-2,TRBV19,NA,CASTRSAGTGELFF,TGTGCCAGCACTAGATCCGCGGGCACCGGGGAGCTGTTTTTT
TRBJ2-7,TRBV5-6,TRBD1,CASSQGTGSGYEQYF,TGTGCCAGCAGCCAAGGGACAGGATCTGGGTACGAGCAGTACTTC
TRBJ2-7,TRBV6-6,TRBD2,CASNPSGSSYEQYF,TGTGCCAGCAACCCAAGCGGGAGCTCCTACGAGCAGTACTTC